This T cell receptor beta chain was found in a study of neurological immune-mediated disorders. General study points: Private repertoires in all groups were suggested, as expanded clones shared no CDR3 amino acid sequences across subjects. When the repertoires were grouped phylogenetically, those of 18 of the 34 multiple sclerosis patients came together in a single cluster of related CDR3 sequences, which points to a possible repertoire-level signature. Levels of TCR clonal expansion peaked in HTLV-1-associated myelopathy and reached their lowest in multiple sclerosis, under those of healthy controls.

TCRdb itself ran the 5' RACE reads through MiXCR, one entry per CDR3 protein. Counted here are 65,000 to 90,000 distinct CDR3 sequences, 2.5% to 4% occurring once; the ten biggest clones make up roughly 5%. V was clipped by 2 bases and J by 4 bases; unmatched bases: 3. Germline lookup yields CDR1 SGHTA and CDR2 FQGNSA. This CDR3 comprises 15 residues. This clonotype was found many times. Its matching antigen is unknown. The sequence was collected from a woman aged 45-59 years with multiple sclerosis. The V and J genes are TRBV7-2 and TRBJ1-3; 9 nucleotides line up with TRBD1. Sequencing was done on a sample of PBMCs. The CDR3 DNA reads TGTGCCAGCAGCTTAAACAGGGGGCTAGGAAACACCATATATTTT. It is translated as CASSLNRGLGNTIYF. The whole variable domain, remainder taken from reference TRBV7-2 and TRBJ1-3, is GAGVSQSPSNKVTEKGKDVELRCDPISGHTALYWYRQSLGQGLEFLIYFQGNSAPDKSGLPSDRFSAERTGGSVSTLTIQRTQQEDSAVYLCASSLNRGLGNTIYFGEGSWLTVV.